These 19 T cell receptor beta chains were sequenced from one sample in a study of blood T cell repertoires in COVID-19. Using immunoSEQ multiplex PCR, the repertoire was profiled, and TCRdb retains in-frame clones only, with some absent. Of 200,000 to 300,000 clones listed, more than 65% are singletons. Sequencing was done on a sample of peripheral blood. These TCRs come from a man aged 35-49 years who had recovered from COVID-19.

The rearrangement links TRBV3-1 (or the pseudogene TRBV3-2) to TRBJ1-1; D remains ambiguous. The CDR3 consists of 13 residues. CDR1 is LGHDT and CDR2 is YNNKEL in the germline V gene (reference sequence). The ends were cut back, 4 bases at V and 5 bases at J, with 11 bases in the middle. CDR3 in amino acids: CASSPSPGTEAFF. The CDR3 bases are TGTGCCAGCAGCCCCAGCCCGGGGACTGAAGCTTTCTTT.

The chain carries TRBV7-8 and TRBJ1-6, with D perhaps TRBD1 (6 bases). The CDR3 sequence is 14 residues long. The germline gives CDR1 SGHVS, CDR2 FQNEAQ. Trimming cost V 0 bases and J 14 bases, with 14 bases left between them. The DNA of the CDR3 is TGTGCCAGCAGCTTAGCCCTCTGGGGGGGCACCCTCCACTTT. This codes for CASSLALWGGTLHF. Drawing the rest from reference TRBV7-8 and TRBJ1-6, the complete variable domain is GAGVSQSPRYKVAKRGQDVALRCDPISGHVSLFWYQQALGQGPEFLTYFQNEAQLDKSGLPSDRFFAERPEGSVSTLKIQRTQQEDSAVYLCASSLALWGGTLHFGNGTRLTVT.

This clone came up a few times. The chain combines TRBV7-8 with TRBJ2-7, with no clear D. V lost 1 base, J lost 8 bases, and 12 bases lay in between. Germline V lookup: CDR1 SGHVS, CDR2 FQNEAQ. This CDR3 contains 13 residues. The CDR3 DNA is TGTGCCAGCAGCTTAGTGGGCAACTCGAAGCAGTACTTC. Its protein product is CASSLVGNSKQYF. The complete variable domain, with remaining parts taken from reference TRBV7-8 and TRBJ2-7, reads GAGVSQSPRYKVAKRGQDVALRCDPISGHVSLFWYQQALGQGPEFLTYFQNEAQLDKSGLPSDRFFAERPEGSVSTLKIQRTQQEDSAVYLCASSLVGNSKQYFGPGTRLTVT.

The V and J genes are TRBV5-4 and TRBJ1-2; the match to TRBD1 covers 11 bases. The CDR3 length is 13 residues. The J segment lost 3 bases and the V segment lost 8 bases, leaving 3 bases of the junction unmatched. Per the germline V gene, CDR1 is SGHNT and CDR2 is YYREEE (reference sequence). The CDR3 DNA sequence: TGTGCCAGTAGGACAGGGGGCGACTATGGCTACACCTTC. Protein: CASRTGGDYGYTF. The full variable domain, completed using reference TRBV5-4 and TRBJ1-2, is ETGVTQSPTHLIKTRGQQVTLRCSSQSGHNTVSWYQQALGQGPQFIFQYYREEENGRGNFPPRFSGLQFPNYSSELNVNALELDDSALYLCASRTGGDYGYTFGSGTRLTVV.

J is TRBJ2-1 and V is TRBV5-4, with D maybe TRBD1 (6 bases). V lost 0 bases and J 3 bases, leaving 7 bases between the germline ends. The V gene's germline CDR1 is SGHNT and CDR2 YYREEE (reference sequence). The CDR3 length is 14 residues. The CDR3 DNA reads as TGTGCCAGCAGCTTGGGGACAGACTACAATGAGCAGTTCTTC. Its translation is CASSLGTDYNEQFF.

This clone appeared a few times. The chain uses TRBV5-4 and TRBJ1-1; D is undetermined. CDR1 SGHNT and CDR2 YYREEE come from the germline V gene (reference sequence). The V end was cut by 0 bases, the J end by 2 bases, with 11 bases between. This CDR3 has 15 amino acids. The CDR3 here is CASSLEVDTNTEAFF. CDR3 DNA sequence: TGTGCCAGCAGCTTGGAAGTAGACACCAACACTGAAGCTTTCTTT.

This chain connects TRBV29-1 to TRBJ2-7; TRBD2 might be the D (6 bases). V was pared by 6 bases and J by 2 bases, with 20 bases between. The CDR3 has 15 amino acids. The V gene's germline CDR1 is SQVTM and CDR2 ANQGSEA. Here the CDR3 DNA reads TGCAGCGTCCGCGGTGGCGGACTAACAACCTACGAGCAGTACTTC. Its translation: CSVRGGGLTTYEQYF.

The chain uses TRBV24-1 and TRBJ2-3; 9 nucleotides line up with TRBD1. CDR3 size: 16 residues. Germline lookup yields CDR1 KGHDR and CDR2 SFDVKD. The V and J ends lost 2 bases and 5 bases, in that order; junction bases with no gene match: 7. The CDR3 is CATSDSDRGDGDTQYF. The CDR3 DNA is TGTGCCACCAGTGATTCGGACAGGGGCGATGGAGATACGCAGTATTTT.

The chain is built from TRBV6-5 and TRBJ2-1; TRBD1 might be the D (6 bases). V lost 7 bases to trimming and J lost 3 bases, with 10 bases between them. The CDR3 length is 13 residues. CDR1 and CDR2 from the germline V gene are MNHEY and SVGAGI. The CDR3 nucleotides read TGTGCCAGCAACCGGGACAACTACAATGAGCAGTTCTTC. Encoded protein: CASNRDNYNEQFF.

As DNA, the CDR3 is TGCGCCAGCAGCTTCCAGGGCGATACGCAGTATTTT. It translates to CASSFQGDTQYF. This sequence joins TRBV5-1 and TRBJ2-3; possibly TRBD1 for D (5 bases). Germline-derived CDR1 and CDR2 are SGHRS and YFSETQ. V gave up 2 bases and J gave up 6 bases, with 7 bases separating them. The CDR3 is 12 residues long.

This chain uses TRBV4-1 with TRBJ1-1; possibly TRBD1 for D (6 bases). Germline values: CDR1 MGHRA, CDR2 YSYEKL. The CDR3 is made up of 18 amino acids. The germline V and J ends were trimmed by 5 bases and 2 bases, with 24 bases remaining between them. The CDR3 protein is CASSSIYNREGGNTEAFF. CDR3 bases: TGCGCCAGCAGCTCAATATACAACAGGGAGGGGGGAAACACTGAAGCTTTCTTT.

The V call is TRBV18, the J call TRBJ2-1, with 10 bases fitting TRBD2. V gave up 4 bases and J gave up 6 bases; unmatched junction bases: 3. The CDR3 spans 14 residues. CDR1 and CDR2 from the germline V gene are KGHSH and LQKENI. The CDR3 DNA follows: TGTGCCAGCTCACAACTAGCGGGGCCCAATGAGCAGTTCTTC. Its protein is CASSQLAGPNEQFF.

The CDR3 protein is CASAPRVGTQYF. The CDR3 coding sequence is TGTGCTAGTGCCCCCCGGGTTGGGACCCAGTACTTC. This chain connects TRBV12-5 to TRBJ2-5; unclear D gene. The germline V and J ends were trimmed by 7 bases and 7 bases, with 13 bases remaining between them. Per germline, CDR1 LGHNT and CDR2 FRNRAP. The CDR3 consists of 12 residues.

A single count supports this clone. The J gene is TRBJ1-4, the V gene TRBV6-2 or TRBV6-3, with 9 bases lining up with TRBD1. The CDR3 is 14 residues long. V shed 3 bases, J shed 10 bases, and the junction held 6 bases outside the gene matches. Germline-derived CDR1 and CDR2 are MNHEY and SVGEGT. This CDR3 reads CASSYRDRDAKLFF. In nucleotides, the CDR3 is TGTGCCAGCAGTTATCGGGACAGGGACGCAAAACTGTTTTTT.

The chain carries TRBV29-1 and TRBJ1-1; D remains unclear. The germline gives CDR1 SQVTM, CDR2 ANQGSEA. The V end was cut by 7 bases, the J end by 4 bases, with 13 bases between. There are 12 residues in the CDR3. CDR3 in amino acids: CSAHPTGTEAFF. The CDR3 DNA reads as TGCAGCGCCCACCCGACGGGCACTGAAGCTTTCTTT.

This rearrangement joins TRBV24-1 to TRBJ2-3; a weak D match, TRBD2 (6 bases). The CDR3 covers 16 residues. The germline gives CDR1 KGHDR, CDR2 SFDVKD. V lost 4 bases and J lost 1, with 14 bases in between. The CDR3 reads CATSDPGETGTDTQYF. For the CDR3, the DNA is TGTGCCACCAGTGACCCGGGGGAGACAGGCACAGATACGCAGTATTTT.

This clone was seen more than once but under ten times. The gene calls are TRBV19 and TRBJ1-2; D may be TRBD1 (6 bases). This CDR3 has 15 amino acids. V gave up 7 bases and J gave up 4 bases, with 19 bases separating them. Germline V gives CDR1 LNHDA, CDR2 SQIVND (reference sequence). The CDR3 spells CASNSWGRQIYGYTF. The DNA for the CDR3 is TGTGCCAGTAACTCCTGGGGGCGGCAGATCTATGGCTACACCTTC.

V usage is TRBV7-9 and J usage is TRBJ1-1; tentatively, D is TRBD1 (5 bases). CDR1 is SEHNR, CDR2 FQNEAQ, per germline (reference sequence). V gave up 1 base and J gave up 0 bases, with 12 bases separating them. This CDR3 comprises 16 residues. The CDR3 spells CASSLGYRGLNTEAFF. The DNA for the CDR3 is TGTGCCAGCAGCTTAGGATATAGGGGATTGAACACTGAAGCTTTCTTT.

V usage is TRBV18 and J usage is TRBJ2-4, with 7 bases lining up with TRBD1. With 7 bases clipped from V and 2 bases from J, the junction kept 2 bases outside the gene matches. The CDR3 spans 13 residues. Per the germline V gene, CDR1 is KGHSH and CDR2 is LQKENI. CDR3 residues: CASWDSSKNIQYF. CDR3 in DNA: TGTGCCAGCTGGGACAGCTCCAAAAACATTCAGTACTTC.